This record concerns one TCR beta chain sequence. Generated by immunoSEQ multiplex PCR, the TCRdb table keeps only in-frame clones and is missing some. Seen here are some 73,000 clones, about 86% observed once, and the top ten hold 5.5% to 7%. The data were obtained in a study of blood T cell repertoires in COVID-19. The overall study: Spain, Italy and the United States supplied samples that represented acute and convalescent COVID-19.

The V end lost 5 bases, the J end lost 8 bases, and 13 bases lay between the germline ends. The germline V gene encodes CDR1 SGHTA and CDR2 FQGTGA. CDR3 length: 14 amino acids. Seattle patients were enrolled while actively infected and followed longitudinally. The chain employs TRBV7-3 and TRBJ1-6, with a possible D match to TRBD1 (5 bases). Sequencing was performed on peripheral blood. The TCR was taken from a man older than 75 with COVID-19, enrolled during active disease. DNA for the CDR3: TGTGCCAGCAGCCGCGGGACGGAGTATTCACCCCTCCACTTT. The encoded protein is CASSRGTEYSPLHF.